The entry that follows covers one T cell receptor beta chain sequence. Germline-derived CDR1 and CDR2 are LNHDA and SQIVND (reference sequence). The CDR3 totals 15 residues. Trimming pared 5 bases from V and 3 bases from J, leaving 14 bases between. The data derive from a study of blood T cell repertoires in COVID-19. Repertoires were generated with immunoSEQ multiplex PCR, while TCRdb's copy carries only in-frame clones and drops some. This table holds approximately 350,000 clones, 83% found once. The source material was PBMCs or T cells enriched from blood (not recorded which). The chain employs TRBV19 and TRBJ1-5; TRBD1 might be the D (6 bases). This clonotype originated in a woman in her fifties or sixties who had recovered from COVID-19. CDR3: CASSADRGVNQPQHF. The DNA for the CDR3 is TGTGCCAGTAGTGCGGACAGAGGGGTCAATCAGCCCCAGCATTTT.